The source of this T cell receptor (beta chain) is a study of PD-1 blockade in mismatch repair-deficient tumors. Study background: Enrolled about 2012-2016, patients had progressing, pretreated mismatch repair-deficient cancers of around 12 types.

The CDR3 extends over 14 amino acids. Germline V gene sequence: CDR1 SGHAT, CDR2 FQNNGV. V shed 3 bases, J shed 4 bases, and the junction held 3 bases outside the gene matches. Clones were sequenced by immunoSEQ multiplex PCR, and TCRdb holds only the in-frame ones, with some missing. The data show some 51,000 clones, about 84% seen once. Note on this clone: Its antigen is still unknown.

General study findings and limits: Tumor-resident clones, often undetectable pretreatment in blood, expanded then contracted after pembrolizumab.

Every patient had mismatch repair deficiency by PCR or immunohistochemistry. Three pembrolizumab responders had their TCRs sequenced. Sequencing used peripheral blood, obtained approximately 20 weeks after starting pembrolizumab. This chain links TRBV11-2 with TRBJ2-1; 7 nucleotides line up with TRBD1. The source of this sequence is an adult with mismatch repair-deficient cancer. The CDR3 nucleotides are TGTGCCAGCAGCTTTCCGGGACAGTACAATGAGCAGTTCTTC. Translating gives CASSFPGQYNEQFF.